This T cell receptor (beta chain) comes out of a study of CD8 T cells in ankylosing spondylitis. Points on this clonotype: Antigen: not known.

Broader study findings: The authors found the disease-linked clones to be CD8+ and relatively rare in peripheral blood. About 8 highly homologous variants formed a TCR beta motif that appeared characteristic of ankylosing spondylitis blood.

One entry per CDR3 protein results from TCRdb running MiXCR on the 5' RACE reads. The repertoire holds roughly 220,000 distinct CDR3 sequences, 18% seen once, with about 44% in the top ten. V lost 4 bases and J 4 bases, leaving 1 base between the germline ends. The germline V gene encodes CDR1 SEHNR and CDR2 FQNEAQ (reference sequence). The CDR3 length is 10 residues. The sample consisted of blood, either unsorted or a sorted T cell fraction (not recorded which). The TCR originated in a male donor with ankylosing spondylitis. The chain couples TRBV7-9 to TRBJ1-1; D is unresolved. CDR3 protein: CASSSTEAFF. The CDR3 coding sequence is TGTGCCAGCAGCTCCACTGAAGCTTTCTTT.